The T cell receptor beta chain described here comes from a study of T cell clones after liver transplantation. Study findings and constraints: Graft donor-reactive T cells possibly entered the graft instead of undergoing deletion.

This clone was counted only a few times. Its antigen is currently unknown. Sequencing used immunoSEQ multiplex PCR; TCRdb keeps in-frame clones, though not all of them. Of roughly 120,000 clones listed, just over 90% are singletons. The source of this sequence is a human patient who received a liver transplant. Some of these T cells may belong to the graft donor. Material: CD4+ T cells from blood, obtained 12 months after liver transplant.

The CDR3 spells CASSSGQGLEQYF. The CDR3 DNA is TGTGCCAGCAGTTCAGGACAGGGACTCGAGCAGTACTTC. The rearrangement joins TRBV7-2 to TRBJ2-7, with 8 bases that match TRBD1. Germline CDR1 is SGHTA and CDR2 is FQGNSA. CDR3 size: 13 residues. The ends lost 6 bases at V and 6 bases at J; junction bases unmatched: 7.